The subject of this entry is one TCR beta chain. Its matching antigen is unknown. V shed 4 bases, J shed 0 bases, and the junction held 6 bases outside the gene matches. CDR3 length: 16 residues. Germline-derived CDR1 and CDR2 are SGHRS and YFSETQ. This entry is derived from a study of T cell responses to AZD1222 COVID-19 vaccine. Regarding the study as a whole: Vaccine-associated CD4 TCRs ranged over spike, dominating at 160-218 and 743-854. Donors skewed white British and female; clonal diversity was possibly underestimated.

TCRdb keeps only in-frame clones here, not all; method: immunoSEQ multiplex PCR. The sample has approximately 200,000 clones; about 89% are singletons. The chain has TRBV5-1 and TRBJ1-3, with TRBD1 matching over 8 bases. The TCR sequence derives from an adult who received the AZD1222 COVID-19 vaccine. The sample here was peripheral blood, taken 28 days after the second AZD1222 dose. CDR3 residues: CASSAQGQASGNTIYF. CDR3 bases: TGCGCCAGCAGCGCCCAGGGACAGGCCTCTGGAAACACCATATATTTT.